Given below is one T cell receptor beta chain in context. The treatment: oral pan-JAK inhibitor, 5-10 mg twice daily. This entry is derived from a study of CD8+ T cells in alopecia areata. Reverse transcription of extracted RNA yielded cDNA, which provided the sequencing template. The method was immunoSEQ multiplex PCR; TCRdb's version includes in-frame clones alone and lacks a portion of them. The table includes over 150,000 clones, 53% detected once. CDR1 and CDR2 from the germline V gene are SQVTM and ANQGSEA. The CDR3 length is 14 residues. The V gene lost 5 bases and the J gene lost 3 bases, with 16 bases spanning the gap.

The receptor's source is a human donor with alopecia areata. V and J are TRBV29-1 and TRBJ1-1; D gene ambiguous. Sequences were derived from CD8+ T cells sorted from blood, sampled at week 24, from a patient treated with tofacitinib. CDR3 DNA: TGCAGCGTTTCCGGGCCGACGGGAGACACTGAAGCTTTCTTT. Residues: CSVSGPTGDTEAFF.